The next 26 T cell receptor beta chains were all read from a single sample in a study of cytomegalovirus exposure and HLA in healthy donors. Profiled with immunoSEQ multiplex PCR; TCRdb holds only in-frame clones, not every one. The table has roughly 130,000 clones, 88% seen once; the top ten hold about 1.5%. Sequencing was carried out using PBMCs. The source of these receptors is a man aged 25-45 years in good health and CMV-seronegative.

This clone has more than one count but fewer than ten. CDR3 bases: TGTGCCACTTTTGGGACAGGGGTTGGCTACACCTTC. This gives the protein CATFGTGVGYTF. J is TRBJ1-2 and V is TRBV15; 10 nucleotides agree with TRBD1. Losses at the gene ends were 9 bases for V and 7 bases for J; bases not matched to a gene: 5. CDR3 size: 12 residues. The V gene's germline CDR1 is LNHNV and CDR2 YYDKDF (reference sequence). Full variable domain (outside the CDR3, taken from reference TRBV15 and TRBJ1-2): DAMVIQNPRYQVTQFGKPVTLSCSQTLNHNVMYWYQQKSSQAPKLLFHYYDKDFNNEADTPDNFQSRRPNTSFCFLDIRSPGLGDTAMYLCATFGTGVGYTFGSGTRLTVV.

Here the CDR3 DNA reads TGTGCCAGCAGCTTATCCCGGGGGAACGATGAGCAGTTCTTC. Encoded protein: CASSLSRGNDEQFF. The chain has TRBV11-3 and TRBJ2-1; D possibly corresponds to TRBD2 (6 bases). The CDR3 consists of 14 residues. The germline V gene encodes CDR1 SGHNT and CDR2 YENEEA. V was trimmed by 2 bases and J by 8 bases, leaving 13 bases between them.

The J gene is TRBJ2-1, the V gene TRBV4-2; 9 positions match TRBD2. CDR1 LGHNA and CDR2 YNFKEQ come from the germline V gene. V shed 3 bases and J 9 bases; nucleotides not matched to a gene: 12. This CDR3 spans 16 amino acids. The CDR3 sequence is CASSHKLAGTYGEQFF. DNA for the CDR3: TGTGCCAGCAGCCACAAACTAGCGGGCACTTATGGTGAGCAGTTCTTC.

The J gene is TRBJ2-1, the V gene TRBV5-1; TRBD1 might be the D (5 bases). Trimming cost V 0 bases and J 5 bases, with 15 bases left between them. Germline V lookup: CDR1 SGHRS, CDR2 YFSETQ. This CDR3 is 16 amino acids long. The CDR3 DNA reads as TGCGCCAGCAGCTTGGTGGGCGCGACAGTCGACAATGAGCAGTTCTTC. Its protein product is CASSLVGATVDNEQFF.

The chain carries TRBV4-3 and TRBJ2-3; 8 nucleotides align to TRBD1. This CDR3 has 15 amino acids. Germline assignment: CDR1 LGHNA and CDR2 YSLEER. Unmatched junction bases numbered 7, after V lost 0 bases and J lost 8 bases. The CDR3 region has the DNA TGCGCCAGCAGCCAAGATTTTCAGGGGGCGCCTACGCAGTATTTT. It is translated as CASSQDFQGAPTQYF.

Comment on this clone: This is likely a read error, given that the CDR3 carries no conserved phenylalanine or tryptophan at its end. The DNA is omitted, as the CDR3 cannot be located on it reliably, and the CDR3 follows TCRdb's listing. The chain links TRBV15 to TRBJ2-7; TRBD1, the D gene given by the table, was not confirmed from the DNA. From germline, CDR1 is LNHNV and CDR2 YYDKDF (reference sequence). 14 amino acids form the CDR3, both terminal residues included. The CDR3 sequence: CATSREEESDRDLI.

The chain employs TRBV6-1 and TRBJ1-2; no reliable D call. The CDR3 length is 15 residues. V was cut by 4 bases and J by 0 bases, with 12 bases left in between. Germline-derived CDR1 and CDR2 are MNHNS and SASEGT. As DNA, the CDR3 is TGTGCCAGCAGTGGTGTGGTGGCAGCTAACTATGGCTACACCTTC. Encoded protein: CASSGVVAANYGYTF.

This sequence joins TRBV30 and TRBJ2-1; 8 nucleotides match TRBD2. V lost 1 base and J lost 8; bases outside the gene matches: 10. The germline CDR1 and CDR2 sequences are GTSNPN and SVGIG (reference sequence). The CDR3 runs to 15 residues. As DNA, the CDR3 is TGTGCCTGGAGTGGACCTTCGGGAGGGATCCATGAGCAGTTCTTC. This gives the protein CAWSGPSGGIHEQFF.

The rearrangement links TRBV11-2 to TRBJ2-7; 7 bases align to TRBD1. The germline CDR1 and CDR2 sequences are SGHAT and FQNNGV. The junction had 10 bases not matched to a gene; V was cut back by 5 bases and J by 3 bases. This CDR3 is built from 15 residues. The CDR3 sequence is CASSLTRDSYYEQYF. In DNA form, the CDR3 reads TGTGCCAGCAGCCTAACCCGGGACAGTTACTACGAGCAGTACTTC.

CDR3 sequence: CSAGTGLNYGYTF. The CDR3 nucleotides read TGCAGCGCCGGAACAGGTCTTAACTATGGCTACACCTTC. The chain recombines TRBV29-1 with TRBJ1-2; D possibly corresponds to TRBD1 (5 bases). CDR1 is SQVTM and CDR2 is ANQGSEA in the germline V gene. The CDR3 has 13 amino acids. V was clipped by 7 bases and J by 1 base, with 13 bases between them.

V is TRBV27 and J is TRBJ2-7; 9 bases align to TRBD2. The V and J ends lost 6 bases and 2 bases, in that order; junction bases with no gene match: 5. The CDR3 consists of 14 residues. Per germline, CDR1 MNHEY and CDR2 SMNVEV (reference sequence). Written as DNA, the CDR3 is TGTGCCAGCAGATCTAGCGGGGTTCCCTACGAGCAGTACTTC. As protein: CASRSSGVPYEQYF.

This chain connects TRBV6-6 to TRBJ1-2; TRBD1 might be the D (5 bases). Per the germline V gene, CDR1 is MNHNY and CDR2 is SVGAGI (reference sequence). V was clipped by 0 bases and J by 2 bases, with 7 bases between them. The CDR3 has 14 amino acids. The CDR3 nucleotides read TGTGCCAGCAGTTACTCGAAGGGGAACTATGGCTACACCTTC. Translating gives CASSYSKGNYGYTF.

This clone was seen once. This CDR3 is CAWSSGVDTEAFF. The CDR3 nucleotides are TGTGCCTGGAGTTCGGGGGTGGACACTGAAGCTTTCTTT. This chain uses TRBV30 with TRBJ1-1; D possibly corresponds to TRBD1 (5 bases). V lost 2 bases, J lost 3 bases, and 10 bases lay in between. Germline V gene sequence: CDR1 GTSNPN, CDR2 SVGIG (reference sequence). The CDR3 sequence is 13 residues long.

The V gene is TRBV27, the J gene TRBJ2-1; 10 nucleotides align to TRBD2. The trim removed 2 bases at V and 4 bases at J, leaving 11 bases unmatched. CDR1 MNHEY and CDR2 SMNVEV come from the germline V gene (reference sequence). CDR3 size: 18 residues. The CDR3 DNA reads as TGTGCCAGCAGTTTACCAAGCACCGGGACTAGCGCTTACAATGAGCAGTTCTTC. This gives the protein CASSLPSTGTSAYNEQFF.

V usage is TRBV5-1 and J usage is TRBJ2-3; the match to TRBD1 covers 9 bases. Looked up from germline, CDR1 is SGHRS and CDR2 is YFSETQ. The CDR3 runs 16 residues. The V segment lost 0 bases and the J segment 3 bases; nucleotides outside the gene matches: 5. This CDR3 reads CASSLEGTGYTDTQYF. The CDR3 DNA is TGCGCCAGCAGCTTGGAAGGGACAGGGTATACAGATACGCAGTATTTT.

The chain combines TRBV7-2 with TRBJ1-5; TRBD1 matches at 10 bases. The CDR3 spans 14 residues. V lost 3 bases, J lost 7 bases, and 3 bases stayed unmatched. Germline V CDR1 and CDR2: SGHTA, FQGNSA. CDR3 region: CASSLTGGDQPQHF. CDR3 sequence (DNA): TGTGCCAGCAGCTTGACAGGGGGCGACCAGCCCCAGCATTTT. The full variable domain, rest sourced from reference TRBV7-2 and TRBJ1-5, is GAGVSQSPSNKVTEKGKDVELRCDPISGHTALYWYRQSLGQGLEFLIYFQGNSAPDKSGLPSDRFSAERTGGSVSTLTIQRTQQEDSAVYLCASSLTGGDQPQHFGDGTRLSIL.

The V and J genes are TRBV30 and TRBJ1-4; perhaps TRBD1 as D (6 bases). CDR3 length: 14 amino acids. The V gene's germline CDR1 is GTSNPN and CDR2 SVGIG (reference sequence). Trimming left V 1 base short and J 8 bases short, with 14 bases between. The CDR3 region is CAWSGIQGDEKLFF. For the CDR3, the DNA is TGTGCCTGGAGTGGGATACAGGGTGACGAAAAACTGTTTTTT.

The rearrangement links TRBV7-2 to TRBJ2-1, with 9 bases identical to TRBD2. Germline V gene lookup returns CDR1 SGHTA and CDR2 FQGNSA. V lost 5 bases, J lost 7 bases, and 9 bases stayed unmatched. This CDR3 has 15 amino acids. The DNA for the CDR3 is TGTGCCAGCAGCCTTAGCGGGAGAGTCCGTAATGAGCAGTTCTTC. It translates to CASSLSGRVRNEQFF.

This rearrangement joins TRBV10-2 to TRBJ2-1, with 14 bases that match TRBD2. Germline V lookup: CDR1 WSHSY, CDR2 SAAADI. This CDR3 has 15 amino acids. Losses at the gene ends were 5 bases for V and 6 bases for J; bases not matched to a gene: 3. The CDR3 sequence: CASSTGTSGSNEQFF. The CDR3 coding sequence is TGCGCCAGCAGTACCGGGACTAGCGGGAGCAATGAGCAGTTCTTC.

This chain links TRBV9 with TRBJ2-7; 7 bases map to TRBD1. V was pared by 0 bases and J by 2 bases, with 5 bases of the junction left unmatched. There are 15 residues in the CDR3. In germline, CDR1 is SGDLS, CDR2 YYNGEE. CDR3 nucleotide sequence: TGTGCCAGCAGCGTAGAAACAGGGGATACCTACGAGCAGTACTTC. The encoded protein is CASSVETGDTYEQYF.

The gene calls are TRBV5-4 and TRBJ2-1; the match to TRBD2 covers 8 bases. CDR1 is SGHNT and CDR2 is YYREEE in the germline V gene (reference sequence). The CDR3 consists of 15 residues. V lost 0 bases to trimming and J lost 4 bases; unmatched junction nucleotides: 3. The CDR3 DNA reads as TGTGCCAGCAGCTTGGGGCCTAGCGGGTACAATGAGCAGTTCTTC. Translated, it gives CASSLGPSGYNEQFF.

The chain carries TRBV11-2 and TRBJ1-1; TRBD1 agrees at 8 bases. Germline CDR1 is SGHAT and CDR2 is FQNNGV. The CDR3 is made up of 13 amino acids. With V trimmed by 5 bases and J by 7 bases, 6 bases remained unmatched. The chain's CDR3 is CASSAWTGFEAFF. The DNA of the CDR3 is TGTGCCAGCAGCGCGTGGACAGGGTTTGAAGCTTTCTTT.

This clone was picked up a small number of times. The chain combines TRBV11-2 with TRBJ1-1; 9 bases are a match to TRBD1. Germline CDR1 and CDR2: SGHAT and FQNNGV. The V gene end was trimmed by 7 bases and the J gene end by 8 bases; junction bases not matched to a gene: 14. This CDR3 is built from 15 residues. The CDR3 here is CASIISGTGFGEAFF. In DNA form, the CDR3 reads TGTGCCAGCATTATTTCCGGGACAGGGTTTGGCGAAGCTTTCTTT.

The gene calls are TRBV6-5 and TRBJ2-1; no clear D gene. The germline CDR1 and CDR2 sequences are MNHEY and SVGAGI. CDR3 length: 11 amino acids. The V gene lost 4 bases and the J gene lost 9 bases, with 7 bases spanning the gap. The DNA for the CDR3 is TGTGCCAGCAGTTGGGCGAGTGAGCAGTTCTTC. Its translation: CASSWASEQFF.

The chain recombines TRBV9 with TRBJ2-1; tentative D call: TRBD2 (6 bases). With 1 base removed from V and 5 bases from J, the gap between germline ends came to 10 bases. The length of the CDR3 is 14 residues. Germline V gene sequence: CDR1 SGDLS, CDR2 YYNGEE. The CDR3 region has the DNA TGTGCCAGCAGCGTACGCGGGGTTAACAATGAGCAGTTCTTC. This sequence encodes CASSVRGVNNEQFF.

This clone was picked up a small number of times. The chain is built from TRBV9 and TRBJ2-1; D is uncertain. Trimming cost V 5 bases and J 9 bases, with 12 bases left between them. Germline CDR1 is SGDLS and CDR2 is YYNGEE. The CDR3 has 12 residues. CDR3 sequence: CASSSTRGEQFF. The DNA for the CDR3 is TGTGCCAGCAGTTCCACCCGAGGTGAGCAGTTCTTC.